The rows below give T cell receptor beta chains drawn from one sample of a study of post-analysis software for immune sequencing data. One entry per CDR3 protein, called by TCRdb with MiXCR from the PCR reads. The sample lists approximately 690,000 distinct CDR3 sequences, roughly three fifths occurring once. The sample was blood. The receptors come from a girl aged 2-9 years with multiple sclerosis. Both conserved end residues are part of each CDR3. D genes are given only for firm matches. Part of the rows lack a size; the others show once, few, many or a class for expanded clones.

size	V	J	D	DNA	CDR3
NA	TRBV7-2	TRBJ2-1	NA	TGTGCCAGCAGCTTACAATTTCATGAGCAGTTCTTC	CASSLQFHEQFF
NA	TRBV30	TRBJ2-7	NA	TGTGCCTGGAGTACCCGCGGTTTTTACTACGAGCAGTACTTC	CAWSTRGFYYEQYF
few	TRBV20-1	TRBJ2-5	NA	TGCAGTGCTAGAAGATACGGAAACCAAGAGACCCAGTACTTC	CSARRYGNQETQYF
NA	TRBV7-6	TRBJ2-5	TRBD2	TGTGCCAGCAGCTTACGGACTAGCGGGAAGACCCAGTACTTC	CASSLRTSGKTQYF
NA	TRBV12-3/TRBV12-4	TRBJ2-5	TRBD2	TGTGCCAGCAGTTTAGGACTAGCGGGAGGGCCTCAAGAGACCCAGTACTTC	CASSLGLAGGPQETQYF
NA	TRBV11-2	TRBJ2-5	TRBD2	TGTGCCAGCTTCGGGGGGACTGGTGAGCAGTACTTC	CASFGGTGEQYF
NA	TRBV5-5	TRBJ2-1	NA	TGTGCCAGCAGTCGAGGGAGCGCGTTCAGCTCCTACAATGAGCAGTTCTTC	CASSRGSAFSSYNEQFF
NA	TRBV15	TRBJ2-7	NA	TGTGCCACCAGAGCCGGACCCTACGAGCAGTACTTC	CATRAGPYEQYF
NA	TRBV7-2	TRBJ2-4	NA	TGTGCCAGCAGCCTGGAGTTCGACTTGGGGGAGGACATTCAGTACTTC	CASSLEFDLGEDIQYF
once	TRBV6-2/TRBV6-3	TRBJ2-5	TRBD1	TGTGCCAGCAGTTATCCCTTTGGGACAGGGGTGGAGGAGACCCAGTACTTC	CASSYPFGTGVEETQYF
few	TRBV29-1	TRBJ2-1	TRBD2	TGCAGCGCAAGACCTAGCGGGGGGGCCGGTGAGCAGTTCTTC	CSARPSGGAGEQFF
once	TRBV29-1	TRBJ2-7	NA	TGCAGCGTTGATAAGAGGGGTAACGAGCAGTACTTC	CSVDKRGNEQYF
NA	TRBV7-9	TRBJ1-1	TRBD1	TGTGCCAGCAGCATAAGCTGGACAGGTGATATGAACACTGAAGCTTTCTTT	CASSISWTGDMNTEAFF
once	TRBV15	TRBJ2-1	NA	TGTGCCACCAGCAGCCCAAGAATATACAATGAGCAGTTCTTC	CATSSPRIYNEQFF
NA	TRBV28	TRBJ2-6	NA	TGTGCCAGCAGTTCCTGGGAGGCTCATGGGGCCAACGTCCTGACTTTC	CASSSWEAHGANVLTF
few	TRBV11-2	TRBJ1-2	TRBD1	TGTGCCAGCAGCTCTGGGACAGGGTACAACTATGGCTACACCTTC	CASSSGTGYNYGYTF
NA	TRBV6-5	TRBJ1-2	TRBD1	TGTGCCAGCAGTCGATCGACAGGGGCCGTCTATGGCTACACCTTC	CASSRSTGAVYGYTF
NA	TRBV7-9	TRBJ2-3	TRBD2	TGTGCCAGCAGCTCGTTAGCGGGAGACGAAACAGATACGCAGTATTTT	CASSSLAGDETDTQYF
few	TRBV11-2	TRBJ2-1	TRBD1	TGTGCCAGCAGCTTAGATCTAGGGCAGTGGGGAGCCGGGACAGGCCTCAATGAGCAGTTCTTC	CASSLDLGQWGAGTGLNEQFF
NA	TRBV29-1	TRBJ2-3	NA	TGCAGCGTCTTTGCCTCCCTTCAAGGATCGACAGATACGCAGTATTTT	CSVFASLQGSTDTQYF
few	TRBV10-3	TRBJ2-3	TRBD2	TGTGCCATCAGTGGGGGACTAGCGGGAACAGATACGCAGTATTTT	CAISGGLAGTDTQYF
few	TRBV2	TRBJ2-7	NA	TGTGCCAGCAGTGCCAGCCCACGGACAGCCTCCTACGAGCAGTACTTC	CASSASPRTASYEQYF
NA	TRBV20-1	TRBJ2-1	NA	TGCAGTGCTCTACAGGGAATTCGAAATGAGCAGTTCTTC	CSALQGIRNEQFF
once	TRBV29-1	TRBJ2-1	TRBD2	TGCAGCGTTGGGGGTTACGCGGGGGGCTCCTACAACGAGCAGTTCTTC	CSVGGYAGGSYNEQFF